Presented here are 32 T cell receptor beta chains from one specimen sequenced in a study of T cell responses to AZD1222 COVID-19 vaccine (dated by TCRdb to the early 2020s). Library creation used the immunoSEQ multiplex PCR assay. TCRdb took this table from immuneACCESS and kept in-frame rearrangements with V and J called. Such tables lack part of the clones; where checked against another copy, unresolved V genes explain under half of the gap, and the rest is unexplained. This sample comprises about 85,000 clones, 86% of them detected only once. The ten largest clones represent roughly 7.6% of the sample. The label giving this sample's time point can be read as: baseline before first vaccination. This specimen was peripheral blood, taken on day 0 of AZD1222 vaccination. The source of these receptors is an adult in good health.

The rearrangement joins TRBV19 to TRBJ1-5, with D possibly matching TRBD1 (5 bases). This CDR3 comprises 15 residues. Germline values: CDR1 LNHDA, CDR2 SQIVND (reference sequence). Trimming left V 7 bases short and J 3 bases short, with 16 bases between. The CDR3 loop is CASTSGTGNNQPQHF. In nucleotides, the CDR3 is TGTGCCAGTACCAGCGGGACGGGAAACAATCAGCCCCAGCATTTT.

The chain carries TRBV9 and TRBJ1-1; D ambiguous. The CDR3 length is 13 residues. Trimming removed 5 bases at V and 4 bases at J, with 12 bases between. The V gene's germline CDR1 is SGDLS and CDR2 YYNGEE. The CDR3 reads CASSPAPGTEAFF. Written as DNA, the CDR3 is TGTGCCAGCAGTCCGGCCCCGGGCACTGAAGCTTTCTTT. The full variable domain, rest sourced from reference TRBV9 and TRBJ1-1, is DSGVTQTPKHLITATGQRVTLRCSPRSGDLSVYWYQQSLDQGLQFLIQYYNGEERAKGNILERFSAQQFPDLHSELNLSSLELGDSALYFCASSPAPGTEAFFGQGTRLTVV.

The chain couples TRBV9 to TRBJ1-2, with D perhaps TRBD1 (5 bases). The CDR3 runs to 14 residues. V dropped 7 bases and J dropped 0 bases, with 13 bases sitting between them. Germline V lookup: CDR1 SGDLS, CDR2 YYNGEE. CDR3 in amino acids: CASCRDHTNYGYTF. CDR3 in DNA: TGTGCCAGCTGCCGGGACCACACTAACTATGGCTACACCTTC.

The V call is TRBV10-3, the J call TRBJ2-5, with 9 positions matching TRBD1. After removal of 6 bases from V and 2 bases from J, the junction contained 1 base not matched to a gene. This CDR3 region has 13 residues. Germline V gene lookup returns CDR1 ENHRY and CDR2 SYGVKD. The CDR3 sequence: CAIRGTGQETQYF. The CDR3 bases are TGTGCCATCAGGGGGACAGGGCAAGAGACCCAGTACTTC.

V usage is TRBV5-6 and J usage is TRBJ2-3, with 14 positions matching TRBD2. The CDR3 has 18 residues. The germline CDR1 and CDR2 sequences are SGHDT and YYEEEE. After removal of 3 bases from V and 0 bases from J, the junction contained 6 bases not matched to a gene. CDR3 sequence reads: CASSYRTSGGLSTDTQYF. The DNA of the CDR3 is TGTGCCAGCAGCTACCGGACTAGCGGGGGGCTCAGCACAGATACGCAGTATTTT.

V usage is TRBV5-1 and J usage is TRBJ1-2; 8 bases agree with TRBD1. This CDR3 contains 16 residues. Trimming removed 0 bases from V and 7 bases from J; junction bases left unmatched: 11. Germline V CDR1 and CDR2: SGHRS, YFSETQ. CDR3 region: CASSLDTTGGKSGYTF. The CDR3, as DNA: TGCGCCAGCAGCTTGGACACCACAGGGGGGAAGAGTGGCTACACCTTC.

The chain is built from TRBV28 and TRBJ1-5; tentative D call: TRBD1 (6 bases). This CDR3 contains 13 residues. V lost 5 bases to trimming and J lost 3 bases, with 8 bases between them. Germline values: CDR1 MDHEN, CDR2 SYDVKM. The CDR3 sequence is CASSGQLNQPQHF. In DNA form, the CDR3 reads TGTGCCAGCAGTGGACAGCTCAATCAGCCCCAGCATTTT.

The chain employs TRBV7-8 and TRBJ2-5; 7 bases fit TRBD2. Germline assignment: CDR1 SGHVS and CDR2 FQNEAQ. V shed 5 bases and J 5 bases; nucleotides not matched to a gene: 8. This CDR3 has 14 amino acids. CDR3 in DNA: TGTGCCAGCAGCATTAGCGGGCGGCTGGAGACCCAGTACTTC. This encodes CASSISGRLETQYF.

The CDR3 DNA reads TGTGCCAGCAGTTTATCGACAGGGAAGTACACTGAAGCTTTCTTT. This codes for CASSLSTGKYTEAFF. The rearrangement uses TRBV27 and TRBJ1-1; TRBD1 aligns across 7 bases. The V and J ends lost 0 bases and 3 bases, in that order; junction bases with no gene match: 4. The CDR3 is made up of 15 amino acids. In germline, CDR1 is MNHEY, CDR2 SMNVEV (reference sequence).

The V call is TRBV18, the J call TRBJ2-1, with 9 bases aligning to TRBD2. Per the germline V gene, CDR1 is KGHSH and CDR2 is LQKENI. The CDR3 extends over 16 amino acids. V shed 5 bases and J 6 bases; nucleotides not matched to a gene: 11. CDR3 sequence: CASSTNTLAGPNEQFF. The CDR3 DNA reads as TGTGCCAGCTCAACGAACACCCTAGCGGGACCCAATGAGCAGTTCTTC.

The gene calls are TRBV19 and TRBJ2-3, with TRBD1 as a possible D gene (5 bases). Trimming cost V 2 bases and J 4 bases, with 13 bases left between them. The CDR3 covers 15 residues. Looked up from germline, CDR1 is LNHDA and CDR2 is SQIVND (reference sequence). The CDR3 region has the DNA TGTGCCAGTAGTATAAACGGCAGGGTGTCAGATACGCAGTATTTT. As protein: CASSINGRVSDTQYF. Full variable domain (outside the CDR3, taken from reference TRBV19 and TRBJ2-3): DGGITQSPKYLFRKEGQNVTLSCEQNLNHDAMYWYRQDPGQGLRLIYYSQIVNDFQKGDIAEGYSVSREKKESFPLTVTSAQKNPTAFYLCASSINGRVSDTQYFGPGTRLTVL.

V is TRBV7-8 and J is TRBJ2-3; no clear D gene. CDR1 is SGHVS, CDR2 FQNEAQ, per germline. Between the trimmed V and J ends, which lost 5 bases and 6 bases, there was a span of 9 bases. The CDR3 totals 12 residues. The CDR3 protein is CASSPSRDTQYF. The DNA of the CDR3 is TGTGCCAGCAGCCCAAGCAGGGATACGCAGTATTTT.

V is TRBV2 and J is TRBJ1-5; 8 bases match TRBD1. This CDR3 spans 18 amino acids. Trimming removed 4 bases from V and 0 bases from J; junction bases left unmatched: 11. Germline CDR1 reads SNHLY; CDR2 reads FYNNEI. The DNA of the CDR3 is TGTGCCAGCAGTGGACAGGGGTTTTTAGGTCATAGCAATCAGCCCCAGCATTTT. This codes for CASSGQGFLGHSNQPQHF. Supplemented by reference TRBV2 and TRBJ1-5, the full variable domain reads EPEVTQTPSHQVTQMGQEVILRCVPISNHLYFYWYRQILGQKVEFLVSFYNNEISEKSEIFDDQFSVERPDGSNFTLKIRSTKLEDSAMYFCASSGQGFLGHSNQPQHFGDGTRLSIL.

The chain recombines TRBV2 with TRBJ1-1; D not certain. V lost 3 bases to trimming and J lost 6 bases, with 8 bases between them. CDR1 and CDR2 (germline): SNHLY, FYNNEI. The CDR3 spans 12 residues. CDR3 amino acids: CASSDDWAEAFF. The DNA for the CDR3 is TGTGCCAGCAGTGATGACTGGGCTGAAGCTTTCTTT.

The chain uses TRBV25-1 and TRBJ1-5; 7 nucleotides align to TRBD1. Germline CDR1 and CDR2: MGHDK and SYGVNS. The J segment lost 5 bases and the V segment lost 3 bases, leaving 7 bases of the junction unmatched. The CDR3 consists of 15 residues. Here the CDR3 DNA reads TGTGCCAGCAGTGACCACCGGACAGGCTATCAGCCCCAGCATTTT. Its protein product is CASSDHRTGYQPQHF. The whole variable domain, filled in from reference TRBV25-1 and TRBJ1-5, reads EADIYQTPRYLVIGTGKKITLECSQTMGHDKMYWYQQDPGMELHLIHYSYGVNSTEKGDLSSESTVSRIRTEHFPLTLESARPSHTSQYLCASSDHRTGYQPQHFGDGTRLSIL.

This clone has just a few counts. This chain uses TRBV3-1 (or the pseudogene TRBV3-2) with TRBJ1-2; TRBD1 agrees at 7 bases. Germline trimming cut 6 bases from V and 8 bases from J; bases unmatched to any gene: 15. The V gene's germline CDR1 is LGHDT and CDR2 YNNKEL (reference sequence). The CDR3 loop spans 15 amino acids. In DNA, the CDR3 is TGTGCCAGCAGGCTCAGCGGGACAGAGCATGTGGGCTACACCTTC. Its translation: CASRLSGTEHVGYTF.

The CDR3 DNA sequence: TGTGCCAGCAGCAAATCAGGACCCCTCCACTTT. The encoded protein is CASSKSGPLHF. V and J are TRBV21-1 and TRBJ1-6; the table assigns TRBD1, which was not confirmed against the DNA. TRBV21-1 has pseudogene status. The CDR3 contains 11 residues.

V gene TRBV5-5 combines with J gene TRBJ2-7; weak D call: TRBD1 (6 bases). The germline gives CDR1 SGHKS, CDR2 YYEKEE (reference sequence). The V end was cut by 4 bases, the J end by 0 bases, with 8 bases between. The CDR3 is made up of 13 amino acids. The CDR3 loop is CASSRDTSYEQYF. DNA for the CDR3: TGTGCCAGCAGCAGGGACACCTCCTACGAGCAGTACTTC.

The chain has TRBV6-5 and TRBJ1-1; D gene unclear. Germline V gene data show CDR1 as MNHEY and CDR2 as SVGAGI. The CDR3 contains 14 residues. Trimming cost V 2 bases and J 1 base, with 8 bases left between them. CDR3 in DNA: TGTGCCAGCAGTTACACGACATCGAACACTGAAGCTTTCTTT. Its translation: CASSYTTSNTEAFF.

The chain uses TRBV7-9 and TRBJ1-5; no firm D call. Per the germline V gene, CDR1 is SEHNR and CDR2 is FQNEAQ (reference sequence). This CDR3 has 12 amino acids. With 0 bases removed from V and 6 bases from J, the gap between germline ends came to 3 bases. CDR3 loop: CASSLAGQPQHF. DNA for the CDR3: TGTGCCAGCAGCTTAGCGGGTCAGCCCCAGCATTTT.

The rearrangement uses TRBV5-1 and TRBJ2-3; D remains unclear. With 1 base removed from V and 2 bases from J, the gap between germline ends came to 14 bases. This CDR3 is built from 16 residues. Germline V gives CDR1 SGHRS, CDR2 YFSETQ. CDR3 bases: TGCGCCAGCAGCTTGTCCGGGCCCCCGGCCACAGATACGCAGTATTTT. Amino acid sequence: CASSLSGPPATDTQYF.

This chain joins TRBV28 and TRBJ2-3; 8 nucleotides align to TRBD2. J was trimmed by 1 base and V by 2 bases; bases with no gene match: 8. The germline CDR1 and CDR2 sequences are MDHEN and SYDVKM. The CDR3 is 17 amino acids. CDR3 sequence reads: CASSLARGGRGTDTQYF. The CDR3, as DNA: TGTGCCAGCAGTTTAGCTCGGGGGGGCCGGGGCACAGATACGCAGTATTTT.

This chain uses TRBV10-3 with TRBJ2-7, with 9 bases lining up with TRBD1. CDR1 and CDR2 (germline): ENHRY, SYGVKD. J was trimmed by 1 base and V by 6 bases; bases with no gene match: 4. The CDR3 covers 14 residues. The CDR3 nucleotides read TGTGCCATCAGGGAGGGACAGGGTTCCTACGAGCAGTACTTC. As protein: CAIREGQGSYEQYF.

V is TRBV4-1 and J is TRBJ1-2, with 7 bases aligning to TRBD1. This CDR3 region has 15 residues. Germline loops: CDR1 MGHRA, CDR2 YSYEKL. Trimming at V came to 2 bases and at J to 8 bases, leaving 11 bases not matched to a gene. CDR3 in amino acids: CASSQSLGTVPGYTF. Written as DNA, the CDR3 is TGCGCCAGCAGCCAATCCCTCGGGACAGTCCCCGGCTACACCTTC.

The gene calls are TRBV27 and TRBJ1-5; no clear D gene. Germline V CDR1 and CDR2: MNHEY, SMNVEV (reference sequence). CDR3 length: 15 residues. V lost 6 bases and J 0 bases, leaving 12 bases between the germline ends. The CDR3 DNA sequence: TGTGCCAGCAGCCCAGGACGGACTAGCAATCAGCCCCAGCATTTT. The encoded protein is CASSPGRTSNQPQHF.

This CDR3 reads CASSYGAGAEQFF. Written as DNA, the CDR3 is TGTGCCAGCAGTTACGGGGCGGGAGCTGAGCAGTTCTTC. V is TRBV6-2 or TRBV6-3 and J is TRBJ2-1, with 7 bases that match TRBD2. V trimming: 2 bases; J trimming: 9 bases; junction bases outside the gene matches: 4. CDR3 length equals 13 residues. In germline, CDR1 is MNHEY, CDR2 SVGEGT.

This chain joins TRBV7-9 and TRBJ2-3, with TRBD2 matching over 14 bases. Germline V CDR1 and CDR2: SEHNR, FQNEAQ (reference sequence). After removal of 6 bases from V and 1 base from J, the junction contained 6 bases not matched to a gene. The CDR3 has 17 residues. This CDR3 is CASRRGLAGVGTDTQYF. CDR3 in DNA: TGTGCCAGCAGAAGGGGACTAGCGGGAGTGGGCACAGATACGCAGTATTTT. Using reference TRBV7-9 and TRBJ2-3 for the parts outside the CDR3, the full variable domain is DTGVSQNPRHKITKRGQNVTFRCDPISEHNRLYWYRQTLGQGPEFLTYFQNEAQLEKSRLLSDRFSAERPKGSFSTLEIQRTEQGDSAMYLCASRRGLAGVGTDTQYFGPGTRLTVL.

The rearrangement links TRBV4-1 to TRBJ2-7, with D perhaps TRBD2 (6 bases). Germline V gene sequence: CDR1 MGHRA, CDR2 YSYEKL. The CDR3 is 16 amino acids. V lost 4 bases and J 0 bases, leaving 16 bases between the germline ends. CDR3 in DNA: TGCGCCAGCAGCCCCCAGGAGAAGGGACTCTCCTACGAGCAGTACTTC. As protein: CASSPQEKGLSYEQYF.

The J gene is TRBJ2-7, the V gene TRBV15; D is uncertain. Looked up from germline, CDR1 is LNHNV and CDR2 is YYDKDF (reference sequence). The CDR3 has 12 residues. V lost 1 base and J lost 0, with 1 base in between. DNA for the CDR3: TGTGCCACCAGCAGAGGCTCCTACGAGCAGTACTTC. Translating it yields CATSRGSYEQYF.

CDR3 protein: CASSQEEDGTYEQYF. As DNA, the CDR3 is TGTGCCAGCAGCCAAGAGGAGGACGGGACCTACGAGCAGTACTTC. The chain links TRBV14 to TRBJ2-7; the D gene is possibly TRBD2 (5 bases). The CDR3 runs to 15 residues. Germline V lookup: CDR1 SGHDN, CDR2 FVKESK. The V end was cut by 0 bases, the J end by 2 bases, with 11 bases between.

The chain couples TRBV4-1 to TRBJ1-2, with D possibly matching TRBD1 (6 bases). V lost 0 bases, J lost 3 bases, and 11 bases lay in between. Germline-derived CDR1 and CDR2 are MGHRA and YSYEKL. The CDR3 contains 15 residues. CDR3 sequence reads: CASSQDRGTYYGYTF. The CDR3 DNA sequence: TGCGCCAGCAGCCAAGATCGAGGGACATACTATGGCTACACCTTC.

J is TRBJ2-1 and V is TRBV10-1, with 7 positions matching TRBD1. This CDR3 is built from 14 residues. The junction had 6 bases not matched to a gene; V was cut back by 6 bases and J by 4 bases. The V gene's germline CDR1 is WNHNN and CDR2 SYGVQD (reference sequence). The CDR3 protein is CASSPGQKYNEQFF. CDR3 bases: TGCGCCAGCAGCCCGGGACAGAAGTACAATGAGCAGTTCTTC.